Below are 24 T cell receptor beta chains sequenced from a single sample in a study of cytomegalovirus exposure and HLA in healthy donors. PCR used 60 Vbeta primers and 13 Jbeta primers. Clones were sequenced by immunoSEQ multiplex PCR, and TCRdb holds only the in-frame ones, with some missing. Of over 100,000 clones listed, roughly three quarters are singletons. The sequenced sample was PBMCs. These receptors came from a male donor in good health and CMV-seronegative.

V is TRBV7-9 and J is TRBJ1-4, with TRBD1 identical over 8 bases. Trimming removed 2 bases from V and 3 bases from J; junction bases left unmatched: 8. The length of the CDR3 is 17 residues. The germline V gene encodes CDR1 SEHNR and CDR2 FQNEAQ (reference sequence). CDR3 sequence: CASSLRVGRGPNEKLFF. The CDR3 coding sequence is TGTGCCAGCAGCTTAAGGGTCGGCAGGGGGCCTAATGAAAAACTGTTTTTT.

There are a few counts of this clone. The V call is TRBV30, the J call TRBJ2-7; 7 nucleotides line up with TRBD1. This CDR3 region has 13 residues. CDR1 GTSNPN and CDR2 SVGIG come from the germline V gene (reference sequence). The trim removed 5 bases at V and 2 bases at J, leaving 6 bases unmatched. Here the CDR3 DNA reads TGTGCCTGGGCTACAGGGGTCCCCTACGAGCAGTACTTC. Translated: CAWATGVPYEQYF.

Written as DNA, the CDR3 is TGTGCCCCCATCACAGGGGGCAATGGTGAAGCTTTCTTT. This encodes CAPITGGNGEAFF. V gene TRBV10-3 combines with J gene TRBJ1-1, with 9 bases lining up with TRBD1. Per the germline V gene, CDR1 is ENHRY and CDR2 is SYGVKD. CDR3 length equals 13 residues. V was clipped by 11 bases and J by 7 bases; unmatched bases: 11.

This sequence joins TRBV5-1 and TRBJ2-7; D not resolved. V was shortened by 1 base and J by 0 bases, with 8 bases between the two germline ends. The CDR3 has 14 residues. Per germline, CDR1 SGHRS and CDR2 YFSETQ. The CDR3 spells CASSLTDPSYEQYF. The CDR3 bases are TGCGCCAGCAGCTTGACAGACCCCTCCTACGAGCAGTACTTC.

The genes are TRBV10-3 and TRBJ2-7, with a tentative D call TRBD1 (7 bases). There are 17 residues in the CDR3. Germline CDR1 and CDR2: ENHRY and SYGVKD. The V gene lost 2 bases and the J gene lost 3 bases, with 20 bases spanning the gap. CDR3 coding DNA: TGTGCCATCAGTGAGGGATTGGGGGGACAGTTCTTCTACGAGCAGTACTTC. Amino acids: CAISEGLGGQFFYEQYF.

This clone was picked up one time. This chain uses TRBV13 with TRBJ1-1, with 9 bases fitting TRBD1. The J segment lost 4 bases and the V segment lost 4 bases, leaving 4 bases of the junction unmatched. CDR1 is PRHDT and CDR2 is FYEKMQ in the germline V gene (reference sequence). The CDR3 covers 14 residues. The CDR3 here is CASSSGQGSTEAFF. CDR3 nucleotides: TGTGCCAGCAGCTCGGGACAGGGCTCCACTGAAGCTTTCTTT.

This sequence joins TRBV4-3 and TRBJ2-1; a weak D match, TRBD2 (6 bases). This CDR3 has 16 amino acids. V lost 4 bases to trimming and J lost 7 bases, with 20 bases between them. CDR1 is LGHNA and CDR2 is YSLEER in the germline V gene. The CDR3 nucleotides read TGCGCCAGCAGCCCCCGTCCTGATGGCGGGGCAAATGAGCAGTTCTTC. This gives the protein CASSPRPDGGANEQFF.

The chain carries TRBV27 and TRBJ2-2; 11 positions agree with TRBD2. This CDR3 region has 16 residues. V was pared by 3 bases and J by 3 bases, with 3 bases of the junction left unmatched. Germline CDR1 reads MNHEY; CDR2 reads SMNVEV (reference sequence). This chain's CDR3 is CASSFSGGAYTGELFF. The CDR3 DNA follows: TGTGCCAGCAGTTTTAGCGGGGGGGCGTACACCGGGGAGCTGTTTTTT.

This clone is classed as medium-sized (0.01 to 0.1%). The genes are TRBV7-2 and TRBJ1-2; 9 bases are a match to TRBD1. Germline CDR1 SGHTA, CDR2 FQGNSA. V lost 5 bases to trimming and J lost 5 bases; unmatched junction nucleotides: 6. The CDR3 has 14 residues. The CDR3 DNA reads as TGTGCCAGCAGCAACCCGGGACAGGGATATGGCTACACCTTC. Translated, it gives CASSNPGQGYGYTF.

This rearrangement joins TRBV19 to TRBJ2-3; D not certain. CDR3 size: 14 residues. Trimming removed 1 base at V and 3 bases at J, with 8 bases between. From germline, CDR1 is LNHDA and CDR2 SQIVND (reference sequence). The chain's CDR3 is CASSIGAFTDTQYF. The CDR3 DNA follows: TGTGCCAGTAGTATAGGGGCCTTTACAGATACGCAGTATTTT.

The chain carries TRBV19 and TRBJ1-6; 7 bases match TRBD1. The CDR3 is made up of 13 amino acids. Germline CDR1 and CDR2: LNHDA and SQIVND (reference sequence). Trimming took 3 bases from V and 9 from J; bases not matched to a gene: 2. CDR3: CASSMGQLSPLHF. DNA for the CDR3: TGTGCCAGTAGTATGGGACAGCTTTCACCCCTCCACTTT.

V and J are TRBV6-5 and TRBJ2-2; maybe TRBD2 (5 bases). Trimming removed 6 bases from V and 9 bases from J, with 14 bases in between. The CDR3 contains 13 residues. Germline CDR1 is MNHEY and CDR2 is SVGAGI. The CDR3 here is CASRPTNLRELFF. The CDR3 region has the DNA TGTGCCAGCAGGCCGACTAATCTCCGGGAGCTGTTTTTT.

The chain couples TRBV19 to TRBJ1-5, with a tentative D call TRBD1 (6 bases). The CDR3 is made up of 14 amino acids. The germline gives CDR1 LNHDA, CDR2 SQIVND (reference sequence). The V end lost 4 bases, the J end lost 7 bases, and 14 bases lay between the germline ends. CDR3 sequence: CASSTTRQAQPQHF. CDR3 coding DNA: TGTGCCAGTAGTACAACCCGACAGGCACAGCCCCAGCATTTT.

This clone was seen once. CDR3 nucleotide sequence: TGTGCCAGCTCACCATACGGGACAGAGGAAGGCCTCCACTTT. It codes for CASSPYGTEEGLHF. The chain recombines TRBV18 with TRBJ1-6, with 7 bases identical to TRBD1. V trimming: 2 bases; J trimming: 15 bases; junction bases outside the gene matches: 10. Germline-derived CDR1 and CDR2 are KGHSH and LQKENI. CDR3 length equals 14 residues.

V gene TRBV4-1 combines with J gene TRBJ1-5; D is possibly TRBD1 (5 bases). Trimming removed 1 base from V and 4 bases from J, with 11 bases in between. The germline V gene has CDR1 MGHRA and CDR2 YSYEKL. The CDR3 is made up of 15 amino acids. CDR3 residues: CASSQGTHSNQPQHF. The CDR3 nucleotides read TGCGCCAGCAGCCAAGGGACACACAGTAATCAGCCCCAGCATTTT.

The chain employs TRBV19 and TRBJ2-7, with D possibly TRBD1 on 6 matching bases. The V and J ends lost 6 bases and 3 bases respectively, with 9 bases between them. CDR3 length equals 12 residues. Germline loops: CDR1 LNHDA, CDR2 SQIVND (reference sequence). CDR3 in amino acids: CASRTDSYEQYF. In DNA form, the CDR3 reads TGTGCCAGTAGAACGGACAGCTACGAGCAGTACTTC. Full variable domain (outside the CDR3, taken from reference TRBV19 and TRBJ2-7): DGGITQSPKYLFRKEGQNVTLSCEQNLNHDAMYWYRQDPGQGLRLIYYSQIVNDFQKGDIAEGYSVSREKKESFPLTVTSAQKNPTAFYLCASRTDSYEQYFGPGTRLTVT.

This chain joins TRBV5-4 and TRBJ1-1; 12 bases match TRBD1. Per the germline V gene, CDR1 is SGHNT and CDR2 is YYREEE (reference sequence). The CDR3 sequence is 16 residues long. J lost 0 bases, V lost 5 bases, and 5 bases had no gene match. The CDR3 sequence is CASRGDRGQVNTEAFF. CDR3 coding DNA: TGTGCCAGCAGGGGGGACAGGGGGCAAGTGAACACTGAAGCTTTCTTT.

Turning to this clone: One end of the junction varies from germline; a read error may be responsible. The chain recombines TRBV6-5 with TRBJ2-7; possible D gene TRBD2, 5 bases. This CDR3 has 11 amino acids. Looked up from germline, CDR1 is MNHEY and CDR2 is SVGAGI. The CDR3 spells CASSDDYKQYF. The CDR3 nucleotides are TGTGCCAGCAGTGACGACTACAAGCAGTACTTC.

This chain joins TRBV6-5 and TRBJ1-2, with D possibly TRBD1 on 5 matching bases. This CDR3 comprises 13 residues. CDR1 is MNHEY and CDR2 is SVGAGI in the germline V gene. The germline V and J ends were trimmed by 5 bases and 4 bases, with 11 bases remaining between them. The CDR3 region has the DNA TGTGCCAGCAGTCTGGCGGGGGGCTATGGCTACACCTTC. Its translation: CASSLAGGYGYTF.

The rearrangement uses TRBV6-5 and TRBJ1-2; TRBD1 matches at 7 bases. The CDR3 runs to 13 residues. From germline, CDR1 is MNHEY and CDR2 SVGAGI. Losses at the gene ends were 6 bases for V and 1 base for J; bases not matched to a gene: 2. The CDR3 region is CASSRQGNYGYTF. The CDR3, as DNA: TGTGCCAGCAGCCGACAGGGTAACTATGGCTACACCTTC.

The V call is TRBV9, the J call TRBJ2-7, with 7 bases fitting TRBD2. With 0 bases clipped from V and 3 bases from J, the junction kept 6 bases outside the gene matches. CDR1 is SGDLS, CDR2 YYNGEE, per germline. The CDR3 totals 15 residues. For the CDR3, the DNA is TGTGCCAGCAGCGTAGGCCTAGCGGCCAACTACGAGCAGTACTTC. Amino acid sequence: CASSVGLAANYEQYF.

This sequence joins TRBV19 and TRBJ1-4, with D possibly being TRBD1 (6 bases). CDR3 size: 16 residues. CDR1 and CDR2 (germline): LNHDA, SQIVND (reference sequence). Deletions cut 10 bases from V and 0 bases from J, with 18 bases between. The CDR3 coding sequence is TGTGCCACGCAACCTTCCCGGGACACAACTAATGAAAAACTGTTTTTT. Protein product: CATQPSRDTTNEKLFF.

The chain uses TRBV7-8 and TRBJ2-1, with TRBD2 matching over 13 bases. Germline V gives CDR1 SGHVS, CDR2 FQNEAQ. The CDR3 covers 14 residues. The V gene end was trimmed by 6 bases and the J gene end by 9 bases; junction bases not matched to a gene: 5. For the CDR3, the DNA is TGTGCCAGCAGTCAGACTAGCGGGGGGAGTGAGCAGTTCTTC. It is translated as CASSQTSGGSEQFF.

This clone was counted between two and nine times. The chain recombines TRBV2 with TRBJ2-5; 8 bases match TRBD2. This CDR3 has 12 residues. Germline V gene data show CDR1 as SNHLY and CDR2 as FYNNEI. With 4 bases clipped from V and 5 bases from J, the junction kept 0 bases outside the gene matches. The CDR3 DNA is TGTGCCAGCAGTGGCGGGGGGGAGACCCAGTACTTC. Translating it yields CASSGGGETQYF.